At least ten counts were recorded for the clone carrying this T cell receptor beta chain. Described time point: patch test 1, 2 weeks after DPC sensitization. The treatment is: therapeutic diphenylcyclopropenone sensitization with weekly scalp DPC. Blood sampling occurred before each patch-test application. TCRdb ran MiXCR on the RACE reads and lists one entry per CDR3 protein. Of 65,000 to 80,000 distinct CDR3 sequences listed, 10% are singletons. This entry comes from a study of human T cells and chemical hapten exposure. V was pared by 5 bases and J by 6 bases, with 11 bases of the junction left unmatched. The length of the CDR3 is 15 residues. Germline values: CDR1 SGHTA, CDR2 FQGNSA.

This receptor was taken from a woman aged 45-65 years with alopecia areata. Some clones in this sample may be carry-over from other donors' samples. Here the sequenced sample was whole blood, taken in connection with sensitization to the hapten diphenylcyclopropenone (DPC). This rearrangement joins TRBV7-2 to TRBJ2-7; 9 bases are a match to TRBD1. CDR3 region: CASSLAGTGRREQYF. Here the CDR3 DNA reads TGTGCCAGCAGCCTGGCCGGGACAGGGCGTCGCGAGCAGTACTTC. The full variable domain, rest sourced from reference TRBV7-2 and TRBJ2-7, is GAGVSQSPSNKVTEKGKDVELRCDPISGHTALYWYRQSLGQGLEFLIYFQGNSAPDKSGLPSDRFSAERTGGSVSTLTIQRTQQEDSAVYLCASSLAGTGRREQYFGPGTRLTVT.